This T cell receptor beta chain was identified during a study of T cells in Graves' hyperthyroidism and ophthalmopathy. With 10 bases removed from V and 6 bases from J, the gap between germline ends came to 16 bases. The CDR3 is 13 residues long. Germline V gene lookup returns CDR1 MDHEN and CDR2 SYDVKM. About 10 ml of fresh peripheral blood supplied the PBMCs. RNA transcripts served as the template for amplifying TCR beta CDR3 regions. During a first-round RT-PCR of the TCR CDR3, the HTBI primer set was used. TCRdb recomputed calls from the multiplex PCR reads with MiXCR, one row per CDR3 protein. The table has roughly 720,000 distinct CDR3 sequences, roughly 17% seen once.

J is TRBJ1-5 and V is TRBV28; D is unresolved. This clonotype originated in a man aged 45-65 years with Graves' hyperthyroidism. Sample: blood. The CDR3 region has the DNA TGTGCCACCACAAATCAGGTTGGTCAGCCCCAGCATTTT. Its translation is CATTNQVGQPQHF. Drawing the rest from reference TRBV28 and TRBJ1-5, the complete variable domain is DVKVTQSSRYLVKRTGEKVFLECVQDMDHENMFWYRQDPGLGLRLIYFSYDVKMKEKGDIPEGYSVSREKKERFSLILESASTNQTSMYLCATTNQVGQPQHFGDGTRLSIL.